This T cell receptor beta chain was sequenced during a study of response to subunit inactivated influenza vaccine. Study-wide results and caveats: The authors suggested that every seasonal influenza vaccination recruits few new T cells.

One entry per CDR3 protein, called by TCRdb with MiXCR from the RT-PCR reads. The table has almost 600,000 distinct CDR3 sequences, about 14% seen once. The table lists this clonotype with a few counts. Its antigen is as yet unknown. CDR1 is LNHDA, CDR2 SQIVND, per germline (reference sequence). This CDR3 has 14 amino acids. V was pared by 6 bases and J by 7 bases, with 16 bases between. This receptor was identified in a man aged 50 to 59 who received an inactivated influenza vaccine. This chain joins TRBV19 and TRBJ2-1; a possible D gene is TRBD2 (6 bases). The material sequenced was PBMCs from blood, taken 11 to 12 days after vaccination. This CDR3 is CASRPGLELNEQFF. In nucleotides, the CDR3 is TGTGCCAGTAGGCCGGGACTGGAACTTAATGAGCAGTTCTTC. Full variable domain (missing parts from reference TRBV19 and TRBJ2-1): DGGITQSPKYLFRKEGQNVTLSCEQNLNHDAMYWYRQDPGQGLRLIYYSQIVNDFQKGDIAEGYSVSREKKESFPLTVTSAQKNPTAFYLCASRPGLELNEQFFGPGTRLTVL.